This TCR beta chain was captured in a study of shared clonotypes between healthy human individuals. The CDR3 has 17 residues. The junction had 13 bases not matched to a gene; V was cut back by 4 bases and J by 4 bases. Germline CDR1 is SGHDT and CDR2 is YYEEEE. In its sample, this clone was seen once. The antigen remains undetermined. Terminally differentiated effector memory CD45RA+ cells were excluded by CCR7 positive selection of CD45RO-negative cells. Study results and limitations: Memory subsets had estimated richness that was generally smaller than that of naive subsets.

TCRdb's copy holds only in-frame clones and misses some; the assay was immunoSEQ multiplex PCR. The sample holds about 2 million clones, just under 95% seen once. This sequence joins TRBV5-6 and TRBJ2-3; 9 bases match TRBD2. Sequenced input: naive CD8+ T cells sorted from blood. The receptor's source is a man aged 18 to 29 in good health. DNA for the CDR3: TGTGCCAGCAGCCCCCTAGGAGTAGCGGGGGACCCAGATACGCAGTATTTT. Translating it yields CASSPLGVAGDPDTQYF.